Presented here are 31 T cell receptor beta chains from one specimen sequenced in a study of OX40 agonist ivuxolimab in advanced cancers. The method was immunoSEQ multiplex PCR; TCRdb's version includes in-frame clones alone and lacks a portion of them. The data show 94,000 or so clones, around four fifths seen once. Sequencing was performed on CD4+ or CD8+ T cells sorted from blood, taken in a trial of the OX40 agonist ivuxolimab. These receptors were taken from an adult with an advanced solid tumor such as melanoma, head and neck, liver or kidney cancer.

V is TRBV7-9 and J is TRBJ2-5; TRBD2 agrees at 8 bases. V trimming: 8 bases; J trimming: 3 bases; junction bases outside the gene matches: 5. The germline CDR1 and CDR2 sequences are SEHNR and FQNEAQ (reference sequence). There are 13 residues in the CDR3. The CDR3 here is CASSPGGEETQYF. The CDR3 DNA is TGTGCCAGCTCGCCGGGGGGGGAAGAGACCCAGTACTTC.

V and J are TRBV11-3 and TRBJ2-6; D remains ambiguous. Germline CDR1 and CDR2: SGHNT and YENEEA. Trimming took 5 bases from V and 4 from J, leaving 9 bases between them. CDR3 length: 14 residues. In DNA, the CDR3 is TGTGCCAGCAGCCCCGGTCCCGGGGCCAACGTCCTGACTTTC. This sequence encodes CASSPGPGANVLTF.

CDR3 amino acids: CASSFHGNTEAFF. CDR3 sequence (DNA): TGTGCCAGCAGTTTTCACGGGAACACTGAAGCTTTCTTT. The V call is TRBV27, the J call TRBJ1-1; D is undetermined. The CDR3 spans 13 residues. Germline V gene data show CDR1 as MNHEY and CDR2 as SMNVEV (reference sequence). V was cut by 3 bases and J by 1 base, with 6 bases left in between.

The J gene is TRBJ1-1, the V gene TRBV6-6; D is unresolved. The CDR3 runs to 12 residues. Trimming left V 6 bases short and J 8 bases short, with 13 bases between. Germline CDR1 MNHNY, CDR2 SVGAGI (reference sequence). The DNA of the CDR3 is TGTGCCAGCAGCAGATCCGGCACGGAAGCTTTCTTT. It yields the protein CASSRSGTEAFF.

This clone was observed a single time. CDR3 protein: CATSRDRNTIYF. CDR3 DNA sequence: TGTGCCACCAGCAGAGATCGTAACACCATATATTTT. V is TRBV15 and J is TRBJ1-3; no clear D. The V end lost 0 bases, the J end lost 7 bases, and 4 bases lay between the germline ends. CDR1 is LNHNV, CDR2 YYDKDF, per germline (reference sequence). The CDR3 length is 12 residues. Full variable domain (rest looked up from reference TRBV15 and TRBJ1-3): DAMVIQNPRYQVTQFGKPVTLSCSQTLNHNVMYWYQQKSSQAPKLLFHYYDKDFNNEADTPDNFQSRRPNTSFCFLDIRSPGLGDTAMYLCATSRDRNTIYFGEGSWLTVV.

The gene calls are TRBV11-1 and TRBJ2-1; D gene uncertain. CDR1 SGHAT and CDR2 FQDESV come from the germline V gene (reference sequence). V was shortened by 1 base and J by 9 bases, with 10 bases between the two germline ends. This CDR3 contains 13 residues. CDR3 amino acids: CASSLGTGSEQFF. The DNA of the CDR3 is TGTGCCAGCAGCTTAGGGACGGGTAGTGAGCAGTTCTTC.

The chain carries TRBV5-1 and TRBJ2-3, with unresolved D. Trimming stripped 0 bases from V and 6 bases from J, with 5 bases between. From germline, CDR1 is SGHRS and CDR2 YFSETQ. This CDR3 comprises 12 residues. CDR3 nucleotides: TGCGCCAGCAGCTTGGGTTTGGATACGCAGTATTTT. This translates into CASSLGLDTQYF.

J is TRBJ2-7 and V is TRBV5-4, with a possible D match to TRBD1 (5 bases). The CDR3 length is 13 residues. The V gene lost 2 bases and the J gene lost 0 bases, with 6 bases spanning the gap. Germline V gene sequence: CDR1 SGHNT, CDR2 YYREEE (reference sequence). The DNA for the CDR3 is TGTGCCAGCAGCTTAACAGGCTCCTACGAGCAGTACTTC. Encoded protein: CASSLTGSYEQYF.

The chain joins TRBV5-1 to TRBJ1-4; D gene ambiguous. Germline CDR1 and CDR2: SGHRS and YFSETQ. The CDR3 extends over 13 amino acids. V lost 4 bases to trimming and J lost 4 bases, with 8 bases between them. Written as DNA, the CDR3 is TGCGCCAGCAGCCTGGAGGGTAATGAAAAACTGTTTTTT. Protein sequence: CASSLEGNEKLFF. The variable domain in full, completed from reference TRBV5-1 and TRBJ1-4, reads KAGVTQTPRYLIKTRGQQVTLSCSPISGHRSVSWYQQTPGQGLQFLFEYFSETQRNKGNFPGRFSGRQFSNSRSEMNVSTLELGDSALYLCASSLEGNEKLFFGSGTQLSVL.

This sequence joins TRBV29-1 and TRBJ2-3, with 8 nucleotides matching TRBD1. Germline lookup yields CDR1 SQVTM and CDR2 ANQGSEA. This CDR3 has 15 residues. V shed 4 bases, J shed 2 bases, and the junction held 8 bases outside the gene matches. The CDR3 sequence: CSVVDVTGATDTQYF. The DNA of the CDR3 is TGCAGCGTTGTAGATGTGACAGGGGCCACAGATACGCAGTATTTT.

The V call is TRBV27, the J call TRBJ2-2; tentative D call: TRBD1 (6 bases). The CDR3 length is 15 residues. Looked up from germline, CDR1 is MNHEY and CDR2 is SMNVEV (reference sequence). V was clipped by 7 bases and J by 1 base, with 13 bases between them. The CDR3 DNA reads as TGTGCCAGCACCAAAGGACAGCTGAACACCGGGGAGCTGTTTTTT. Protein sequence: CASTKGQLNTGELFF.

This chain connects TRBV7-3 to TRBJ2-1; 7 nucleotides match TRBD2. Trimming removed 2 bases from V and 5 bases from J; junction bases left unmatched: 0. The CDR3 extends over 13 amino acids. Germline CDR1 SGHTA, CDR2 FQGTGA. CDR3 in amino acids: CASSLGTNNEQFF. Here the CDR3 DNA reads TGTGCCAGCAGCTTAGGGACTAACAATGAGCAGTTCTTC.

Turning to this clone: Other DNA sequences from this sample encode an identical CDR3 as well. This chain uses TRBV7-9 with TRBJ1-4; 7 nucleotides align to TRBD1. After removal of 4 bases from V and 4 bases from J, the junction contained 3 bases not matched to a gene. The CDR3 runs 14 residues. Germline V gene sequence: CDR1 SEHNR, CDR2 FQNEAQ (reference sequence). CDR3 bases: TGTGCCAGCAGCTCCGGGACAGATAATGAAAAACTGTTTTTT. Translating it yields CASSSGTDNEKLFF.

This sequence joins TRBV30 and TRBJ1-1; TRBD1 is a possible D gene (5 bases). V lost 0 bases, J lost 3 bases, and 17 bases lay in between. CDR1 and CDR2 (germline): GTSNPN, SVGIG (reference sequence). The CDR3 extends over 16 amino acids. CDR3 sequence (DNA): TGTGCCTGGAGTGTGAAGGGACCCGTCGGGGACACTGAAGCTTTCTTT. This codes for CAWSVKGPVGDTEAFF. Together with reference TRBV30 and TRBJ1-1, the CDR3 gives the full variable domain: SQTIHQWPATLVQPVGSPLSLECTVEGTSNPNLYWYRQAAGRGLQLLFYSVGIGQISSEVPQNLSASRPQDRQFILSSKKLLLSDSGFYLCAWSVKGPVGDTEAFFGQGTRLTVV.

The table lists this clone with a few counts. The J gene is TRBJ1-3, the V gene TRBV2; no clear D gene. Trimming pared 6 bases from V and 7 bases from J, leaving 10 bases between. The CDR3 contains 12 residues. Germline values: CDR1 SNHLY, CDR2 FYNNEI. The CDR3 DNA reads as TGTGCCAGCAGCCAGTATTCCAACACCATATATTTT. Its translation is CASSQYSNTIYF.

In its sample, this clone is medium-sized. This chain connects TRBV28 to TRBJ1-2; D is unclear. V lost 7 bases and J 1 base, leaving 19 bases between the germline ends. The germline CDR1 and CDR2 sequences are MDHEN and SYDVKM. This CDR3 is built from 16 residues. The CDR3 nucleotides read TGTGCCAGCACCCGAATCGGACTCGATTTTAACTATGGCTACACCTTC. Its protein is CASTRIGLDFNYGYTF.

The rearrangement joins TRBV18 to TRBJ1-3; D is ambiguous. This CDR3 contains 15 residues. Trimming pared 2 bases from V and 0 bases from J, leaving 8 bases between. The V gene's germline CDR1 is KGHSH and CDR2 LQKENI. The CDR3 is CASSPARDSGNTIYF. As DNA, the CDR3 is TGTGCCAGCTCACCAGCCCGGGACTCTGGAAACACCATATATTTT.

In this sample, this clone turned up a few times. V gene TRBV6-1 combines with J gene TRBJ2-3; TRBD1 matches 9 bases. V trimming: 4 bases; J trimming: 5 bases; junction bases outside the gene matches: 7. The length of the CDR3 is 15 residues. The V gene's germline CDR1 is MNHNS and CDR2 SASEGT. The CDR3 loop reads CASSGNRGQRDTQYF. The DNA for the CDR3 is TGTGCCAGCAGTGGAAACAGGGGGCAAAGAGATACGCAGTATTTT.

The chain couples TRBV6-1 to TRBJ1-1, with D possibly being TRBD1 (6 bases). There are 16 residues in the CDR3. The germline gives CDR1 MNHNS, CDR2 SASEGT. Trimming shortened V by 1 base and J by 6 bases, and 18 bases separated the two germline ends. The CDR3 loop reads CASSEGGGGDVAEAFF. CDR3 bases: TGTGCCAGCAGTGAAGGTGGCGGGGGCGATGTCGCTGAAGCTTTCTTT.

V is TRBV7-9 and J is TRBJ2-5; TRBD2 matches at 9 bases. V shed 2 bases, J shed 5 bases, and the junction held 6 bases outside the gene matches. The CDR3 contains 15 residues. CDR1 is SEHNR and CDR2 is FQNEAQ in the germline V gene (reference sequence). DNA for the CDR3: TGTGCCAGCAGCTTAACAGCGGGGGGTGGTGAGACCCAGTACTTC. This translates into CASSLTAGGGETQYF.

This sequence joins TRBV13 and TRBJ2-3, with D possibly matching TRBD1 (5 bases). Germline V gives CDR1 PRHDT, CDR2 FYEKMQ (reference sequence). V shed 3 bases and J shed 3 bases, with 10 bases lying between them. This CDR3 region has 14 residues. The CDR3 region has the DNA TGTGCCAGCAGCTTTAGGCAGGGAACAGATACGCAGTATTTT. Protein sequence: CASSFRQGTDTQYF.

The chain has TRBV10-3 and TRBJ2-6; D perhaps matches TRBD2 (6 bases). Germline V gene sequence: CDR1 ENHRY, CDR2 SYGVKD. CDR3 length: 16 residues. V was clipped by 11 bases and J by 4 bases, with 21 bases between them. The DNA of the CDR3 is TGTGCCGCCGGAGAAGTAGCGGCATCAGGGGCCAACGTCCTGACTTTC. This gives the protein CAAGEVAASGANVLTF.

This clone was detected once. This chain joins TRBV6-6 and TRBJ2-3; 7 bases fit TRBD2. This CDR3 region has 16 residues. CDR1 is MNHNY, CDR2 SVGAGI, per germline (reference sequence). V was pared by 6 bases and J by 4 bases, with 13 bases of the junction left unmatched. CDR3 loop: CASSLRGRGMADTQYF. Here the CDR3 DNA reads TGTGCCAGCAGCCTTCGCGGGCGGGGGATGGCAGATACGCAGTATTTT.

The J gene is TRBJ1-4, the V gene TRBV4-3, with D perhaps TRBD1 (6 bases). Germline V lookup: CDR1 LGHNA, CDR2 YSLEER. This CDR3 is 16 amino acids long. V was trimmed by 0 bases and J by 0 bases, leaving 8 bases between them. CDR3 nucleotide sequence: TGCGCCAGCAGCCAAGAAAGGGGGGCAACTAATGAAAAACTGTTTTTT. It yields the protein CASSQERGATNEKLFF.

The rearrangement uses TRBV28 and TRBJ2-7; TRBD1 matches at 9 bases. CDR1 and CDR2 (germline): MDHEN, SYDVKM. This CDR3 has 15 residues. V was pared by 6 bases and J by 3 bases, with 9 bases of the junction left unmatched. The DNA of the CDR3 is TGTGCCAGCAGCCGCCTACACAGGGGGCACTACGAGCAGTACGTC. Amino acid sequence: CASSRLHRGHYEQYV.

The rearrangement links TRBV19 to TRBJ2-1; D is unclear. V lost 7 bases and J lost 7, with 14 bases in between. CDR3 size: 13 residues. Germline V gives CDR1 LNHDA, CDR2 SQIVND (reference sequence). CDR3 in amino acids: CASMATVTNEQFF. The CDR3 region has the DNA TGTGCCAGTATGGCAACGGTTACTAATGAGCAGTTCTTC.

This clone was seen a few times. The chain carries TRBV11-2 and TRBJ2-7; TRBD1 agrees at 7 bases. V lost 11 bases, J lost 2 bases, and 6 bases stayed unmatched. This CDR3 spans 12 amino acids. Germline V gene lookup returns CDR1 SGHAT and CDR2 FQNNGV. The CDR3 spells CASAGTAYEQYF. CDR3 nucleotides: TGTGCCTCCGCCGGGACAGCCTACGAGCAGTACTTC.

This rearrangement joins TRBV2 to TRBJ1-4; D gene uncertain. Germline CDR1 reads SNHLY; CDR2 reads FYNNEI. This CDR3 spans 14 amino acids. The ends were cut back, 7 bases at V and 3 bases at J, with 12 bases in the middle. For the CDR3, the DNA is TGTGCCAGCACCGACGGGATGGCTAATGAAAAACTGTTTTTT. This sequence encodes CASTDGMANEKLFF.

The rearrangement uses TRBV2 and TRBJ1-5; D is uncertain. V lost 1 base and J 7 bases, leaving 5 bases between the germline ends. Per the germline V gene, CDR1 is SNHLY and CDR2 is FYNNEI. This CDR3 contains 12 residues. The CDR3 reads CASSEGFQPQHF. The CDR3 DNA reads as TGTGCCAGCAGTGAAGGGTTCCAGCCCCAGCATTTT. Combining the CDR3 with reference TRBV2 and TRBJ1-5 gives the whole variable domain EPEVTQTPSHQVTQMGQEVILRCVPISNHLYFYWYRQILGQKVEFLVSFYNNEISEKSEIFDDQFSVERPDGSNFTLKIRSTKLEDSAMYFCASSEGFQPQHFGDGTRLSIL.

The chain is built from TRBV29-1 and TRBJ1-4; 8 bases are a match to TRBD1. This CDR3 has 14 residues. The germline V gene has CDR1 SQVTM and CDR2 ANQGSEA. The ends lost 4 bases at V and 4 bases at J; junction bases unmatched: 5. The CDR3 region is CSVGTGLGNEKLFF. In DNA form, the CDR3 reads TGCAGCGTTGGGACAGGGCTAGGTAATGAAAAACTGTTTTTT.

J is TRBJ2-7 and V is TRBV11-1, with D tentatively TRBD2 (6 bases). The CDR3 length is 15 residues. V was trimmed by 1 base and J by 2 bases, leaving 12 bases between them. CDR1 and CDR2 (germline): SGHAT, FQDESV (reference sequence). The CDR3 nucleotides read TGTGCCAGCAGCTTAGGGGGGGACGGAACCTACGAGCAGTACTTC. Its translation is CASSLGGDGTYEQYF.